The clone carrying this T cell receptor (beta chain) was seen only a few times. Its antigen is unknown. The record originates from a study of blood T cells in healthy people across ages. Study-wide results and caveats: Measured against age, TCR beta diversity per million T cells decreased in a roughly linear manner. Changes in expanded clonotypes were possibly confounded, as the CMV status of donors was unknown.

The study isolated at least 6.5 million PBMCs from each sample. A sample-barcoded 5' primer and a J-beta primer mix were used in a second PCR of about 7 to 12 cycles. One entry per CDR3 protein results from TCRdb running MiXCR on the 5' RACE reads. The data hold about 930,000 distinct CDR3 sequences, with 25% to 30% observed a single time. There are 15 residues in the CDR3. Deletions cut 2 bases from V and 5 bases from J, with 16 bases between. The sample also formed part of further work on T cells of mothers and their children. As reported in that work: About six children, together with their three healthy Caucasian mothers, made up the donors.

Sequenced input: blood. The V and J genes are TRBV12-3 or TRBV12-4 and TRBJ2-7; D possibly matches TRBD1 or TRBD2 (5 bases each). The clonotype was recovered from a woman in her thirties or forties in good health. CDR3 sequence: CASSLYRTRGDEQYF. DNA of the CDR3: TGTGCCAGCAGTTTATATCGGACTCGAGGGGACGAGCAGTACTTC.